The subject of this entry is one T cell receptor (beta chain). Its binding antigen is unknown. The input lacks base qualities; no much larger clone sits a single base away. The entry originates in a study of CD8 T cells in Susac syndrome (dated by TCRdb to 2018 to 2020). About the investigation overall: Among the Susac syndrome patients who were sequenced, clinically active disease was present in over 5 and clinical remission was observed in about eight. At blood withdrawal, Susac syndrome patients were either therapy-naive, taking corticosteroids (in some cases with IVIg as well), or taking IVIg alone. The study used repertoire sequencing to test whether antigen drove CD8+ T cell activation and differentiation in Susac syndrome.

Here is what the overall study found, with its caveats: The study acknowledged that relatively few individuals were included in the TCR sequencing and HLA analysis. In patients with Susac syndrome, the CD4+ T cell repertoire showed no detectable clonal expansion.

RNA was extracted using the RNeasy kit, and about 0.45 to 1 ug of the RNA was reverse transcribed with random hexamers. The immunoSEQ multiplex PCR assay, covering 54 Vbeta and 13 Jbeta segments, was used to amplify TCR beta CDR3 regions. Bias from PCR amplification was corrected by using a synthetic template baseline for primer optimization and for computational correction. For the original study's pipeline: Reads were annotated to V, D and J genes according to IMGT and were analyzed with immunoSEQ Analyzer, with only productive sequences retained. Clonality was computed as one minus Shannon entropy normalized by log2 of the number of productive unique sequences. For each patient and control, public and private clones were evaluated within the 100 most prevalent clones. Susac-specific clones were defined as absent from healthy and MS cohorts, 850 to 1,300 published viral clones and other ImmuneACCESS disease sequences. TCRdb passed the public sequencing reads through fastp at Q25 and MiXCR, retaining productive beta sequences. Merged by CDR3 protein, the rows form single entries marked with the most common genes and DNA. These V and J calls rely on TCRdb rather than the paper's analysis. Present in this sample are fewer than 200,000 distinct CDR3 sequences, around nine tenths of which were seen just once. The ten largest make up 0.087% of the sample.

Via the germline V gene (reference sequence), CDR1 is GTSNPN and CDR2 SVGIG. From the cysteine through the phenylalanine, the CDR3 covers 13 amino acids. Only the CDR3 part of the read is kept: 39 bases, read in frame from the first base. The V and J ends are trimmed by 4 bases and 0 bases, leaving 9 bases between them. Peripheral blood CD8+ and CD4+ T cells from healthy donors, Susac syndrome patients and multiple sclerosis patients were profiled using high-throughput TCR beta sequencing. The Susac syndrome patients fulfilled recently defined diagnostic criteria for either definite or probable disease. CD8+ TEMRA cells were enriched by FACS, while bulk CD8+ and CD4+ T cells were purified by magnetic negative isolation. Blood was collected in EDTA tubes and processed within 24 hours, with PBMCs isolated through density gradient centrifugation. PBMCs intended for TCR sequencing were cryopreserved in liquid nitrogen and were subsequently thawed in a 37 degrees C water bath. A purity of at least 90% was achieved for sorted or isolated CD4+, CD8+ and CD8+ TEMRA cells.

Rearrangement joined TRBV30 to TRBJ1-1; too little of a D gene remains to name it. The sequencing input was CD4+ T cells from PBMCs. The source is a human donor with Susac syndrome. The nucleotides are TGTGCCTGGAAGGACCAGATGAACACTGAAGCTTTCTTT. Its protein product is CAWKDQMNTEAFF.